The rows below give T cell receptor beta chains drawn from one sample of a study of blood T cell repertoires in COVID-19. Data came from immunoSEQ multiplex PCR; TCRdb stores just in-frame clones and leaves some out. Here the sample spans 250,000 or so clones, 86% being singletons. Sequencing used peripheral blood. The source is a man aged 30-40 years with active or convalescent COVID-19. Each CDR3 is given with its conserved first and last residue. A D gene is named only where the DNA matches it firmly. Clone size appears in some rows only: once, few, many, or a class for an expanded clone.

TRBJ1-5 | . | 18 | TRBV3-1/TRBV3-2 | . | CASSQDPRGLSSNQPQHF | TGTGCCAGCAGCCAAGATCCTCGTGGACTTTCTAGCAATCAGCCCCAGCATTTT
TRBJ1-2 | . | 14 | TRBV3-1/TRBV3-2 | . | CASSQVYRGGGYTF | TGTGCCAGCAGCCAAGTTTATAGGGGGGGCGGCTACACCTTC
TRBJ1-1 | . | 15 | TRBV6-6 | . | CASSQHQPRDTEAFF | TGTGCCAGCAGCCAACATCAGCCCAGGGACACTGAAGCTTTCTTT
TRBJ2-7 | TRBD2 | 15 | TRBV19 | . | CASSMGLAGSYEQYF | TGTGCCAGTAGTATGGGACTAGCGGGGTCCTACGAGCAGTACTTC
TRBJ1-5 | TRBD1 | 16 | TRBV7-8 | . | CASSSIQGAVGQPQHF | TGTGCCAGCAGCTCTATACAGGGGGCGGTGGGTCAGCCCCAGCATTTT
TRBJ2-6 | . | 17 | TRBV4-1 | . | CASSFSLGGSGANVLTF | TGCGCCAGCAGCTTCTCACTCGGGGGCTCTGGGGCCAACGTCCTGACTTTC
TRBJ2-7 | . | 15 | TRBV5-4 | once | CASSLTTGNSYEQYF | TGTGCCAGCAGCTTAACGACAGGAAACTCCTACGAGCAGTACTTC
TRBJ2-5 | TRBD1 | 16 | TRBV2 | once | CASSHYRDRVTETQYF | TGTGCCAGCAGTCACTACCGGGACAGGGTTACAGAGACCCAGTACTTC
TRBJ1-1 | . | 15 | TRBV21-1 | . | CASSSTGVGDTEAFF | TGTGCCAGCAGCAGTACAGGGGTCGGAGACACTGAAGCTTTCTTT
TRBJ2-1 | . | 17 | TRBV21-1 | . | CASGWGTRTQGLHEQFF | TGTGCCAGCGGCTGGGGGACCCGAACTCAGGGGTTACATGAGCAGTTCTTC
TRBJ1-5 | . | 16 | TRBV19 | . | CASTPGGQGGSQPQHF | TGTGCCAGTACCCCGGGAGGGCAGGGTGGCAGTCAGCCCCAGCATTTT
TRBJ1-2 | . | 13 | TRBV5-1 | . | CASSLVGRGGYTF | TGCGCCAGCAGCTTGGTGGGAAGAGGGGGCTACACCTTC
TRBJ1-5 | . | 13 | TRBV4-2 | . | CASSQDLTQPQHF | TGTGCCAGCAGCCAAGATCTAACTCAGCCCCAGCATTTT
TRBJ1-4 | TRBD1 | 16 | TRBV18 | . | CASSRTTGATNEKLFF | TGTGCCAGCTCACGAACTACAGGGGCAACTAATGAAAAACTGTTTTTT
TRBJ2-1 | . | 15 | TRBV4-3 | . | CASSQWQGLYNEQFF | TGCGCCAGCAGCCAATGGCAGGGGCTCTACAATGAGCAGTTCTTC
TRBJ2-1 | TRBD2 | 17 | TRBV7-3 | once | CASSLNGLAASYNEQFF | TGTGCCAGCAGCTTAAATGGGCTAGCGGCCTCCTACAATGAGCAGTTCTTC
TRBJ1-2 | . | 14 | TRBV9 | once | CASSVEPGRGGYTF | TGTGCCAGCAGCGTAGAACCCGGGAGGGGTGGCTACACCTTC
TRBJ1-1 | . | 16 | TRBV18 | . | CASSPRTVIMNTEAFF | TGTGCCAGCTCACCCAGGACAGTTATCATGAACACTGAAGCTTTCTTT
TRBJ2-2 | . | 17 | TRBV7-9 | . | CASRRIGEMGNTGELFF | TGTGCCAGCCGTCGGATCGGGGAAATGGGGAACACCGGGGAGCTGTTTTTT
TRBJ2-1 | TRBD2 | 18 | TRBV4-2 | . | CASSLYLLGLAGNNEQFF | TGTGCCAGCAGCCTGTATCTCCTCGGACTAGCGGGAAACAATGAGCAGTTCTTC
TRBJ1-1 | . | 15 | TRBV6-6 | . | CASTILGQGLNGAFF | TGTGCCAGCACCATATTGGGGCAGGGGCTAAATGGGGCTTTCTTT
TRBJ1-1 | . | 15 | TRBV10-3 | once | CAISWGTQGNTEAFF | TGTGCCATCAGTTGGGGCACCCAGGGGAACACTGAAGCTTTCTTT
TRBJ2-3 | . | 13 | TRBV5-4 | . | CASTPRTTDTQYF | TGTGCCAGCACCCCACGGACTACAGATACGCAGTATTTT
TRBJ2-3 | TRBD2 | 17 | TRBV9 | . | CASTLTWRGDGTDTQYF | TGTGCCAGCACCTTAACCTGGCGGGGGGACGGCACAGATACGCAGTATTTT
TRBJ1-2 | TRBD1 | 14 | TRBV5-5 | . | CASSTGQGIVGYTF | TGTGCCAGCAGCACGGGACAGGGAATCGTTGGCTACACCTTC
TRBJ1-5 | . | 13 | TRBV3-1/TRBV3-2 | . | CASSQGRGQPQHF | TGTGCCAGCAGCCAAGGTAGGGGACAGCCCCAGCATTTT
TRBJ1-2 | . | 12 | TRBV7-9 | many | CASREGPYGYTF | TGTGCCAGTAGGGAGGGACCCTATGGCTACACCTTC
TRBJ1-2 | TRBD1 | 16 | TRBV7-8 | . | CASSLTDRGRRYGYTF | TGTGCCAGCAGCTTAACGGACAGGGGGCGCCGGTATGGCTACACCTTC
TRBJ2-1 | TRBD2 | 19 | TRBV7-3 | . | CASSTLAGLTQGTYNEQFF | TGTGCCAGCAGTACTCTAGCGGGGCTTACCCAAGGGACCTACAATGAGCAGTTCTTC
TRBJ2-7 | . | 12 | TRBV6-5 | once | CASSQGGYEQYF | TGTGCCAGCAGTCAGGGGGGTTACGAGCAGTACTTC
TRBJ1-1 | TRBD1 | 12 | TRBV5-6 | . | CASSYPTGEAFF | TGTGCCAGCAGCTATCCGACAGGGGAGGCTTTCTTT
TRBJ1-1 | . | 16 | TRBV14 | . | CASSQAKRSLNTEAFF | TGTGCCAGCAGCCAAGCTAAGAGATCCCTGAACACTGAAGCTTTCTTT
TRBJ2-3 | . | 15 | TRBV6-2/TRBV6-3 | once | CASSYLGQSTDTQYF | TGTGCCAGCAGTTACCTCGGACAGAGCACAGATACGCAGTATTTT
TRBJ1-4 | . | 14 | TRBV3-1/TRBV3-2 | . | CASSRRGTNEKLFF | TGTGCCAGCAGCCGTAGGGGCACTAATGAAAAACTGTTTTTT
TRBJ1-1 | . | 14 | TRBV7-3 | . | CASSLSGANTEAFF | TGTGCCAGCAGCTTATCAGGGGCGAACACTGAAGCTTTCTTT
TRBJ1-1 | . | 13 | TRBV9 | . | CASSFNWNTEAFF | TGTGCCAGCAGCTTTAACTGGAACACTGAAGCTTTCTTT
TRBJ1-2 | TRBD1 | 15 | TRBV4-1 | . | CASSQTGDVVSGYTF | TGCGCCAGCAGCCAAACAGGGGACGTCGTATCGGGCTACACCTTC
TRBJ1-2 | . | 13 | TRBV15 | . | CATSSGDTYGYTF | TGTGCCACCAGCAGTGGCGACACCTATGGCTACACCTTC
TRBJ2-2 | TRBD2 | 16 | TRBV5-5 | . | CASSPTSGGDTGELFF | TGTGCCAGCAGCCCCACTAGCGGGGGCGACACCGGGGAGCTGTTTTTT
TRBJ1-5 | TRBD1 | 15 | TRBV7-9 | . | CASSLGTGDGQPQHF | TGTGCCAGCAGCCTCGGGACAGGGGACGGTCAGCCCCAGCATTTT
TRBJ1-6 | . | 17 | TRBV30 | . | CAWSEGAATVLISPLHF | TGTGCCTGGAGCGAAGGTGCGGCGACAGTCCTCATATCACCCCTCCACTTT
TRBJ2-7 | TRBD1 | 14 | TRBV9 | . | CASSSRQGDYEQYF | TGTGCCAGCAGCTCGAGACAGGGGGACTACGAGCAGTACTTC
TRBJ2-5 | TRBD2 | 14 | TRBV7-9 | . | CASSPRAGSETQYF | TGTGCCAGCAGCCCCAGAGCGGGGTCAGAGACCCAGTACTTC
TRBJ1-5 | . | 14 | TRBV7-8 | . | CASSRQNSNQPQHF | TGTGCCAGCAGCCGACAGAATAGCAATCAGCCCCAGCATTTT
TRBJ1-4 | . | 13 | TRBV6-6 | . | CASSPQTNEKLFF | TGTGCCAGCAGTCCTCAGACAAATGAAAAACTGTTTTTT
TRBJ2-4 | . | 14 | TRBV5-6 | . | CASSLGLGVNIQYF | TGTGCCAGCAGCTTGGGTTTAGGGGTAAACATTCAGTACTTC
TRBJ2-1 | TRBD1 | 14 | TRBV14 | . | CASSQDFRGKGQFF | TGTGCCAGCAGCCAAGATTTCAGGGGGAAGGGGCAGTTCTTC
TRBJ1-2 | TRBD1 | 11 | TRBV30 | few | CAWRGTGSHTF | TGTGCCTGGAGGGGGACAGGGAGTCACACCTTC
TRBJ2-3 | TRBD1 | 16 | TRBV5-1 | . | CASREGTAISTDTQYF | TGCGCCAGCAGGGAAGGGACAGCAATTAGCACAGATACGCAGTATTTT
TRBJ2-3 | TRBD2 | 17 | TRBV10-1 | . | CASSESERGAETDTQYF | TGCGCCAGCAGTGAGTCTGAGCGGGGGGCCGAAACAGATACGCAGTATTTT
TRBJ2-7 | . | 15 | TRBV6-1 | once | CASSEAVEVAYEQYF | TGTGCCAGCAGTGAAGCTGTAGAGGTAGCCTACGAGCAGTACTTC
TRBJ2-7 | . | 13 | TRBV30 | . | CAWTTVSSYEQYF | TGTGCCTGGACAACTGTTAGCTCCTACGAGCAGTACTTC
TRBJ1-5 | . | 15 | TRBV9 | . | CASSASGYPNQPQHF | TGTGCCAGCAGCGCCAGTGGTTATCCCAATCAGCCCCAGCATTTT
TRBJ1-6 | TRBD1 | 15 | TRBV6-6 | . | CASSLWDRENSPLHF | TGTGCCAGCAGTTTATGGGACAGGGAGAATTCACCCCTCCACTTT
TRBJ2-3 | . | 17 | TRBV15 | . | CATSRELVSGSTDTQYF | TGTGCCACCAGCAGAGAACTTGTCTCGGGGAGCACAGATACGCAGTATTTT
TRBJ2-1 | TRBD2 | 13 | TRBV6-5 | . | CASLAGAYNEQFF | TGTGCCAGCTTAGCGGGGGCGTACAATGAGCAGTTCTTC
TRBJ1-1 | . | 14 | TRBV11-2 | . | CASLPGGLNTEAFF | TGTGCCAGTCTGCCCGGGGGGTTGAACACTGAAGCTTTCTTT
TRBJ1-1 | . | 15 | TRBV4-3 | . | CASSQGTFTGSEAFF | TGCGCCAGCAGCCAAGGGACGTTCACAGGGTCTGAAGCTTTCTTT
TRBJ2-3 | TRBD2 | 17 | TRBV6-4 | . | CASSVGTSGGGTDTQYF | TGTGCCAGCAGTGTCGGGACTAGCGGGGGGGGCACAGATACGCAGTATTTT
TRBJ1-2 | . | 14 | TRBV6-1 | . | CASSDKPRNYGYTF | TGTGCCAGCAGTGACAAGCCACGCAACTATGGCTACACCTTC